Listed here are 3 T cell receptor beta chains from one sample, sequenced in a study of T cells in localized non-small cell lung cancer. Some clones are missing from TCRdb's copy, which holds only in-frame ones; the method was immunoSEQ multiplex PCR. Seen here are about 92,000 clones, just over 90% observed once, and the top ten hold about 4%. The sequenced sample was PBMCs, obtained before any cancer treatment. These receptors all stem from a woman between 40 and 69 years old with stage II squamous cell lung carcinoma.

This chain links TRBV12-5 with TRBJ2-7; 7 nucleotides line up with TRBD1. This CDR3 spans 15 amino acids. The V gene's germline CDR1 is LGHNT and CDR2 FRNRAP. Germline trimming cut 6 bases from V and 3 bases from J; bases unmatched to any gene: 11. The CDR3 DNA reads as TGTGCTAGTGGCCCAACAGGGGCGCATCTCTACGAGCAGTACTTC. Amino acid sequence: CASGPTGAHLYEQYF.

The chain employs TRBV4-1 and TRBJ1-2, with D hard to call. Between the trimmed V and J ends, which lost 0 bases and 4 bases, there was a span of 12 bases. In germline, CDR1 is MGHRA, CDR2 YSYEKL. This CDR3 contains 15 residues. The DNA for the CDR3 is TGCGCCAGCAGCCAAGATAGAGGACGGGTCTATGGCTACACCTTC. It translates to CASSQDRGRVYGYTF.

This chain connects TRBV5-5 to TRBJ1-1; D might be TRBD1 (5 bases). The germline V and J ends were trimmed by 0 bases and 5 bases, with 17 bases remaining between them. The CDR3 totals 16 residues. CDR1 is SGHKS and CDR2 is YYEKEE in the germline V gene (reference sequence). CDR3 DNA: TGTGCCAGCAGCTTGGATCTAGGGTCCTGGGGGACTGAAGCTTTCTTT. Its protein is CASSLDLGSWGTEAFF.